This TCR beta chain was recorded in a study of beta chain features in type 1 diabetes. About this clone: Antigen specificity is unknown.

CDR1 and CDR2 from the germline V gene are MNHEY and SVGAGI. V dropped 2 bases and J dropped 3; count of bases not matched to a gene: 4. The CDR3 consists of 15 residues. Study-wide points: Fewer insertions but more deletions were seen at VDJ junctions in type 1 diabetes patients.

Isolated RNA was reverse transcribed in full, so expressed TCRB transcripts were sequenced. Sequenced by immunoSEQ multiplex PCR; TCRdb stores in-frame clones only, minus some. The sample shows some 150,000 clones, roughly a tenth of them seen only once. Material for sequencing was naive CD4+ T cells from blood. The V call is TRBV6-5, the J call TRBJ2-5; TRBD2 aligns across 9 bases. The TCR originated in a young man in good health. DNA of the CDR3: TGTGCCAGCAGTTACCCGACTAGCGGAAAAGAGACCCAGTACTTC. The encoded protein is CASSYPTSGKETQYF.